Each of the 17 T cell receptor beta chains below was sequenced from the same sample in a study of OX40 agonist ivuxolimab in advanced cancers. Produced via immunoSEQ multiplex PCR; TCRdb's table is partial and in-frame only. The table includes about 130,000 clones, 90% detected once. The sample here was CD4+ or CD8+ T cells sorted from blood, taken in a trial of the OX40 agonist ivuxolimab. These receptors all stem from an adult with an advanced solid tumor such as melanoma, head and neck, liver or kidney cancer.

This chain joins TRBV14 and TRBJ2-2; D is possibly TRBD2 (6 bases). CDR1 is SGHDN, CDR2 FVKESK, per germline. V lost 6 bases, J lost 3 bases, and 20 bases lay in between. This CDR3 has 17 residues. The CDR3 is CASRHGPGVADTGELFF. The CDR3 coding sequence is TGTGCCAGCAGACATGGACCGGGAGTGGCTGACACCGGGGAGCTGTTTTTT.

The chain joins TRBV5-4 to TRBJ2-7; 7 bases map to TRBD1. Germline V gene data show CDR1 as SGHNT and CDR2 as YYREEE (reference sequence). V gave up 4 bases and J gave up 6 bases; unmatched junction bases: 13. CDR3 size: 15 residues. This chain's CDR3 is CASSQGEVQGFEQYF. DNA for the CDR3: TGTGCCAGCAGCCAGGGGGAAGTACAGGGTTTCGAGCAGTACTTC.

This chain links TRBV19 with TRBJ2-3; no clear D. Trimming took 4 bases from V and 2 from J, leaving 10 bases between them. The germline V gene encodes CDR1 LNHDA and CDR2 SQIVND (reference sequence). This CDR3 region has 14 residues. CDR3 bases: TGTGCCAGTAGTACCACATTTACCACAGATACGCAGTATTTT. It translates to CASSTTFTTDTQYF.

This clone came up once. The rearrangement links TRBV5-1 to TRBJ2-1; the D is unclear. This CDR3 spans 14 amino acids. V was shortened by 1 base and J by 8 bases, with 13 bases between the two germline ends. Germline CDR1 reads SGHRS; CDR2 reads YFSETQ. CDR3 in DNA: TGCGCCAGCAGCTTGACCCAGCTAGGTTATGAGCAGTTCTTC. Its protein is CASSLTQLGYEQFF.

CDR3 sequence: CSVHPGTETYEQYF. Here the CDR3 DNA reads TGCAGCGTCCACCCCGGGACAGAAACCTACGAGCAGTACTTC. The chain joins TRBV29-1 to TRBJ2-5; 7 nucleotides line up with TRBD1. The end of the DNA aligns better with TRBJ2-7, so the J call may be wrong. CDR3 length: 14 amino acids. Germline CDR1 and CDR2: SQVTM and ANQGSEA.

The chain joins TRBV28 to TRBJ2-6; D remains ambiguous. Trimming took 5 bases from V and 1 from J, leaving 3 bases between them. This CDR3 spans 13 amino acids. CDR1 and CDR2 from the germline V gene are MDHEN and SYDVKM. The CDR3 is CASSRSGANVLTF. In DNA, the CDR3 is TGTGCCAGCAGTAGATCTGGGGCCAACGTCCTGACTTTC.

The sample holds one count of this clone. The chain joins TRBV28 to TRBJ1-5, with TRBD1 as a possible D gene (6 bases). CDR3 length equals 13 residues. V was pared by 3 bases and J by 7 bases, with 10 bases between. Germline V CDR1 and CDR2: MDHEN, SYDVKM. Here the CDR3 DNA reads TGTGCCAGCAGTTTCAGGGGACCCCAGCCCCAGCATTTT. Its translation: CASSFRGPQPQHF.

This chain joins TRBV5-6 and TRBJ1-5; possibly TRBD1 for D (5 bases). The CDR3 loop spans 13 amino acids. V lost 4 bases to trimming and J lost 9 bases, with 14 bases between them. Germline V lookup: CDR1 SGHDT, CDR2 YYEEEE. The CDR3 DNA reads TGTGCCAGCAGCCCGGGGGGTTTGTGGCCCCAGCATTTT. This sequence encodes CASSPGGLWPQHF.

This clone appeared a few times. This chain joins TRBV7-3 and TRBJ1-5; no clear D gene. CDR1 and CDR2 from the germline V gene are SGHTA and FQGTGA. Trimming removed 1 base at V and 5 bases at J, with 6 bases between. The CDR3 runs 13 residues. In DNA, the CDR3 is TGTGCCAGCAGCTTAAGCGTGGATCAGCCCCAGCATTTT. It is translated as CASSLSVDQPQHF. Full variable domain (rest looked up from reference TRBV7-3 and TRBJ1-5): GAGVSQTPSNKVTEKGKYVELRCDPISGHTALYWYRQSLGQGPEFLIYFQGTGAADDSGLPNDRFFAVRPEGSVSTLKIQRTERGDSAVYLCASSLSVDQPQHFGDGTRLSIL.

The rearrangement joins TRBV7-8 to TRBJ2-7, with 9 bases aligning to TRBD2. Per germline, CDR1 SGHVS and CDR2 FQNEAQ. The ends lost 3 bases at V and 2 bases at J; junction bases unmatched: 8. The CDR3 runs to 16 residues. DNA for the CDR3: TGTGCCAGCAGCTTGTTTCAGACTAGCGGTGCCTACGAGCAGTACTTC. Translated, it gives CASSLFQTSGAYEQYF. The full variable domain, completed using reference TRBV7-8 and TRBJ2-7, is GAGVSQSPRYKVAKRGQDVALRCDPISGHVSLFWYQQALGQGPEFLTYFQNEAQLDKSGLPSDRFFAERPEGSVSTLKIQRTQQEDSAVYLCASSLFQTSGAYEQYFGPGTRLTVT.

The CDR3 DNA follows: TGTGCCAGCAGCTTCCTAGGGACAGGAACCACAGATACGCAGTATTTT. It is translated as CASSFLGTGTTDTQYF. This chain joins TRBV6-6 and TRBJ2-3, with 8 bases lining up with TRBD1. CDR3 length equals 16 residues. Germline assignment: CDR1 MNHNY and CDR2 SVGAGI (reference sequence). V trimming: 6 bases; J trimming: 2 bases; junction bases outside the gene matches: 10.

This sequence joins TRBV7-9 and TRBJ1-1, with 8 bases that match TRBD1. The CDR3 is made up of 17 amino acids. In germline, CDR1 is SEHNR, CDR2 FQNEAQ (reference sequence). V was pared by 1 base and J by 4 bases, with 11 bases of the junction left unmatched. CDR3 nucleotide sequence: TGTGCCAGCAGCTTAGTTCGGCAGGGGGCCGGGGCCACTGAAGCTTTCTTT. This sequence encodes CASSLVRQGAGATEAFF.

The CDR3 DNA reads as TGTGCCAGCAGCCGAGACCTGAACACTGAAGCTTTCTTT. Its protein product is CASSRDLNTEAFF. The chain employs TRBV7-9 and TRBJ1-1, with unresolved D. Germline V CDR1 and CDR2: SEHNR, FQNEAQ (reference sequence). The CDR3 contains 13 residues. Trimming removed 5 bases at V and 0 bases at J, with 7 bases between. Full variable domain (missing parts from reference TRBV7-9 and TRBJ1-1): DTGVSQNPRHKITKRGQNVTFRCDPISEHNRLYWYRQTLGQGPEFLTYFQNEAQLEKSRLLSDRFSAERPKGSFSTLEIQRTEQGDSAMYLCASSRDLNTEAFFGQGTRLTVV.

This clone was seen just once. The chain employs TRBV5-4 and TRBJ1-2; TRBD1 is a possible D gene (5 bases). Germline V gives CDR1 SGHNT, CDR2 YYREEE (reference sequence). The V end lost 0 bases, the J end lost 3 bases, and 15 bases lay between the germline ends. The CDR3 sequence is 16 residues long. As DNA, the CDR3 is TGTGCCAGCAGCTTGGACATGGGGGGTGGAGACTATGGCTACACCTTC. It translates to CASSLDMGGGDYGYTF.

The J gene is TRBJ2-1, the V gene TRBV4-3; D is perhaps TRBD2 (6 bases). The V end was cut by 0 bases, the J end by 9 bases, with 15 bases between. This CDR3 has 15 amino acids. Germline V gives CDR1 LGHNA, CDR2 YSLEER. The CDR3 nucleotides read TGCGCCAGCAGCCAAGAAACGGTCGGAGCGGGTGAGCAGTTCTTC. It codes for CASSQETVGAGEQFF.

The chain couples TRBV9 to TRBJ1-5; maybe TRBD1 (5 bases). The V gene lost 0 bases and the J gene lost 1 base, with 11 bases spanning the gap. Germline V lookup: CDR1 SGDLS, CDR2 YYNGEE. The CDR3 is made up of 16 amino acids. The CDR3 DNA is TGTGCCAGCAGCGTAGTCCCAGGGTTAAGCAATCAGCCCCAGCATTTT. This gives the protein CASSVVPGLSNQPQHF.

The genes are TRBV9 and TRBJ2-7; TRBD1 matches 7 bases. The CDR3 runs to 14 residues. Trimming cost V 4 bases and J 3 bases; bases outside gene matches: 7. The V gene's germline CDR1 is SGDLS and CDR2 YYNGEE. Here the CDR3 DNA reads TGTGCCAGCAGCCCCGGACAGGATTTCTACGAGCAGTACTTC. Translation gives CASSPGQDFYEQYF. Based on the CDR3 plus reference TRBV9 and TRBJ2-7, the full variable domain is DSGVTQTPKHLITATGQRVTLRCSPRSGDLSVYWYQQSLDQGLQFLIQYYNGEERAKGNILERFSAQQFPDLHSELNLSSLELGDSALYFCASSPGQDFYEQYFGPGTRLTVT.